Listed here are 16 T cell receptor beta chains from one sample, sequenced in a study of blood T cell repertoires in COVID-19. The repertoire was sequenced with immunoSEQ multiplex PCR; TCRdb's copy has only in-frame clones and lacks some. The sample shows about 58,000 clones, 75% to 85% of them seen only once. Sample: peripheral blood. The receptors originated from a man between 60 and 75 years old with COVID-19, enrolled during active disease.

The V call is TRBV7-2, the J call TRBJ2-3; 8 bases align to TRBD1. The germline CDR1 and CDR2 sequences are SGHTA and FQGNSA. Losses at the gene ends were 4 bases for V and 5 bases for J; bases not matched to a gene: 8. The CDR3 totals 15 residues. The CDR3 sequence is CASSSRGQGRDTQYF. As DNA, the CDR3 is TGTGCCAGCAGCTCGCGTGGACAGGGTAGAGATACGCAGTATTTT.

The chain uses TRBV2 and TRBJ2-1; TRBD2 agrees at 13 bases. CDR1 and CDR2 (germline): SNHLY, FYNNEI. The CDR3 length is 16 residues. Trimming removed 1 base from V and 6 bases from J; junction bases left unmatched: 3. The CDR3 is CASSEDGLAGVNEQFF. In DNA form, the CDR3 reads TGTGCCAGCAGTGAAGACGGACTAGCGGGAGTCAATGAGCAGTTCTTC. The full variable domain, completed using reference TRBV2 and TRBJ2-1, is EPEVTQTPSHQVTQMGQEVILRCVPISNHLYFYWYRQILGQKVEFLVSFYNNEISEKSEIFDDQFSVERPDGSNFTLKIRSTKLEDSAMYFCASSEDGLAGVNEQFFGPGTRLTVL.

This clone was seen a single time. This chain links TRBV6-5 with TRBJ1-5; no definite D call. The V end lost 5 bases, the J end lost 6 bases, and 14 bases lay between the germline ends. Germline V gene lookup returns CDR1 MNHEY and CDR2 SVGAGI. There are 14 residues in the CDR3. The CDR3 spells CASSQSSRRQPQHF. CDR3 sequence (DNA): TGTGCCAGCAGTCAGTCCTCGCGGCGTCAGCCCCAGCATTTT.

This chain links TRBV12-3 or TRBV12-4 with TRBJ2-7; maybe TRBD1 (6 bases). V lost 6 bases to trimming and J lost 5 bases, with 11 bases between them. The CDR3 is 12 amino acids. CDR3 in amino acids: CASSSTGNEQYF. CDR3 in DNA: TGTGCCAGCAGCTCGACAGGAAACGAGCAGTACTTC.

The V gene is TRBV5-1, the J gene TRBJ1-3; TRBD1 aligns across 7 bases. The CDR3 is made up of 16 amino acids. Unmatched junction bases numbered 9, after V lost 4 bases and J lost 2 bases. The V gene's germline CDR1 is SGHRS and CDR2 YFSETQ. CDR3 nucleotides: TGCGCCAGCAGCGAAACCCCACAGGGGACTGGAAACACCATATATTTT. Its protein product is CASSETPQGTGNTIYF. The variable domain in full, completed from reference TRBV5-1 and TRBJ1-3, reads KAGVTQTPRYLIKTRGQQVTLSCSPISGHRSVSWYQQTPGQGLQFLFEYFSETQRNKGNFPGRFSGRQFSNSRSEMNVSTLELGDSALYLCASSETPQGTGNTIYFGEGSWLTVV.

V and J are TRBV3-1 (or the pseudogene TRBV3-2) and TRBJ2-7; TRBD1 matches 11 bases. After removal of 1 base from V and 5 bases from J, the junction contained 4 bases not matched to a gene. Germline V gene data show CDR1 as LGHDT and CDR2 as YNNKEL (reference sequence). The CDR3 is 15 residues long. The CDR3 DNA reads as TGTGCCAGCAGCCAAGGGACAGGGGGCGCGGACGAGCAGTACTTC. It specifies CASSQGTGGADEQYF.

CDR3 amino acids: CASSPLGTANTGELFF. As DNA, the CDR3 is TGTGCCAGCAGCCCACTCGGGACAGCGAACACCGGGGAGCTGTTTTTT. V gene TRBV5-5 combines with J gene TRBJ2-2, with TRBD1 matching over 7 bases. The V gene's germline CDR1 is SGHKS and CDR2 YYEKEE (reference sequence). With V trimmed by 4 bases and J by 0 bases, 6 bases remained unmatched. This CDR3 is built from 16 residues.

The chain uses TRBV2 and TRBJ2-7; a weak D match, TRBD2 (6 bases). The V gene's germline CDR1 is SNHLY and CDR2 FYNNEI. The CDR3 runs to 12 residues. The V gene lost 9 bases and the J gene lost 5 bases, with 14 bases spanning the gap. CDR3 sequence (DNA): TGTGCCAGTAGCGGTGAAATCCACGAGCAGTACTTC. Residues: CASSGEIHEQYF.

J is TRBJ2-3 and V is TRBV9; D unclear. Germline-derived CDR1 and CDR2 are SGDLS and YYNGEE. The CDR3 is made up of 12 amino acids. The V end lost 2 bases, the J end lost 5 bases, and 6 bases lay between the germline ends. The CDR3 here is CASSVAGDTQYF. CDR3 sequence (DNA): TGTGCCAGCAGCGTGGCAGGAGATACGCAGTATTTT. The variable domain in full, completed from reference TRBV9 and TRBJ2-3, reads DSGVTQTPKHLITATGQRVTLRCSPRSGDLSVYWYQQSLDQGLQFLIQYYNGEERAKGNILERFSAQQFPDLHSELNLSSLELGDSALYFCASSVAGDTQYFGPGTRLTVL.

The rearrangement links TRBV4-1 to TRBJ2-1, with 11 positions matching TRBD1. CDR3 length: 16 amino acids. The V and J ends lost 4 bases and 8 bases, in that order; junction bases with no gene match: 10. The germline V gene encodes CDR1 MGHRA and CDR2 YSYEKL. The CDR3 spells CASSLSPGQGVHEQFF. Here the CDR3 DNA reads TGCGCCAGCAGCCTCTCTCCGGGACAGGGGGTCCATGAGCAGTTCTTC.

The chain uses TRBV7-3 and TRBJ2-7; 7 bases map to TRBD2. The CDR3 extends over 15 amino acids. Germline assignment: CDR1 SGHTA and CDR2 FQGTGA. V dropped 1 base and J dropped 5; count of bases not matched to a gene: 8. In DNA form, the CDR3 reads TGTGCCAGCAGCTTAAGGGGCGGGGGAACCGACGAGCAGTACTTC. It codes for CASSLRGGGTDEQYF.

The chain joins TRBV9 to TRBJ2-1, with D perhaps TRBD2 (5 bases). Germline lookup yields CDR1 SGDLS and CDR2 YYNGEE. V was cut by 0 bases and J by 6 bases, with 16 bases left in between. The CDR3 is 16 residues long. The CDR3 here is CASSVDMGDRLNEQFF. CDR3 DNA sequence: TGTGCCAGCAGCGTAGATATGGGAGACCGCCTCAATGAGCAGTTCTTC.

The V and J genes are TRBV6-5 and TRBJ2-2; tentative D call: TRBD2 (7 bases). The CDR3 consists of 15 residues. V dropped 2 bases and J dropped 6 bases, with 13 bases sitting between them. Per germline, CDR1 MNHEY and CDR2 SVGAGI. CDR3: CASSYEGGPSGELFF. DNA for the CDR3: TGTGCCAGCAGTTACGAGGGGGGGCCCTCCGGGGAGCTGTTTTTT.

The chain combines TRBV5-1 with TRBJ2-6; the D gene is possibly TRBD2 (5 bases). The V end was cut by 0 bases, the J end by 2 bases, with 9 bases between. The CDR3 length is 16 residues. Germline V gene lookup returns CDR1 SGHRS and CDR2 YFSETQ. The CDR3 nucleotides read TGCGCCAGCAGCTTGGAGGAGGCTGCTGGGGCCAACGTCCTGACTTTC. Translation gives CASSLEEAAGANVLTF.

The V and J genes are TRBV18 and TRBJ1-2, with TRBD1 identical over 7 bases. Per germline, CDR1 KGHSH and CDR2 LQKENI. The J segment lost 11 bases and the V segment lost 4 bases, leaving 10 bases of the junction unmatched. CDR3 size: 13 residues. Here the CDR3 DNA reads TGTGCCAGCTCACAACCGGGACAGCCTTTGTACACCTTC. Residues: CASSQPGQPLYTF.

This clone was counted only a few times. The V call is TRBV9, the J call TRBJ2-1; the match to TRBD2 covers 10 bases. The CDR3 is 16 amino acids. With 1 base clipped from V and 4 bases from J, the junction kept 5 bases outside the gene matches. Germline-derived CDR1 and CDR2 are SGDLS and YYNGEE. Here the CDR3 reads CASSVRTSGPYNEQFF. The CDR3 DNA reads as TGTGCCAGCAGCGTAAGGACTAGCGGACCTTACAATGAGCAGTTCTTC.